This T cell receptor (beta chain) was recorded in a study of OX40 agonist ivuxolimab in advanced cancers. Profiling relied on immunoSEQ multiplex PCR, and the TCRdb table lists in-frame clones only, not all of them. The table shows 50,000 to 60,000 clones, with just under 90% occurring only once. V shed 5 bases, J shed 0 bases, and the junction held 4 bases outside the gene matches. The length of the CDR3 is 15 residues. Germline V gene sequence: CDR1 MNHNY, CDR2 SVGAGI (reference sequence). This sequence joins TRBV6-6 and TRBJ1-5; TRBD1 agrees at 7 bases. This TCR derives from an adult with an advanced solid tumor such as melanoma, head and neck, liver or kidney cancer. The sequencing used CD4+ or CD8+ T cells sorted from blood, collected in a trial of the OX40 agonist ivuxolimab. CDR3 amino acids: CASSKGTDSNQPQHF. The CDR3, as DNA: TGTGCCAGCAGTAAAGGGACAGATAGCAATCAGCCCCAGCATTTT.